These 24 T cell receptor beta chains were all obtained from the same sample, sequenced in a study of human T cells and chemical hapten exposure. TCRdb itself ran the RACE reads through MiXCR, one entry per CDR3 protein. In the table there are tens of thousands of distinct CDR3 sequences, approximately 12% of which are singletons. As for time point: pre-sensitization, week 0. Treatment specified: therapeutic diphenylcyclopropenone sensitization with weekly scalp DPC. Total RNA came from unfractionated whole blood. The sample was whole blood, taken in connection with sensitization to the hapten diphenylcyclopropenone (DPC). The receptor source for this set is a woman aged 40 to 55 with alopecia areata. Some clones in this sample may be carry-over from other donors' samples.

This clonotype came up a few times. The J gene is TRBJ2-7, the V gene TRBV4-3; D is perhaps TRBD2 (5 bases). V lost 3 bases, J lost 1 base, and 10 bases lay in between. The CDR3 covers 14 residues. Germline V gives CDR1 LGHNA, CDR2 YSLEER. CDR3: CASSQGRGSYEQYF. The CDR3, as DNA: TGCGCCAGCAGCCAGGGGAGAGGGTCCTACGAGCAGTACTTC.

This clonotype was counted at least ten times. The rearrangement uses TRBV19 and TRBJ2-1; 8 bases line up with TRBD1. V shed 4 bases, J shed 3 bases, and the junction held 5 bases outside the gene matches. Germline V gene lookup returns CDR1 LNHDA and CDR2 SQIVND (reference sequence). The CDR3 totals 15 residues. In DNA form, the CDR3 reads TGTGCCAGTAGTACCCTAACAGGGGGCTACAATGAGCAGTTCTTC. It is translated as CASSTLTGGYNEQFF.

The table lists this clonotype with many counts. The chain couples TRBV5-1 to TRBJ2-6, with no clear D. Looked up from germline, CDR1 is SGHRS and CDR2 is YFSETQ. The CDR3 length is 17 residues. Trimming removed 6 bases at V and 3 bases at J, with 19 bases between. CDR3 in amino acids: CASNLGNPRSGANVLTF. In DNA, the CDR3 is TGCGCCAGCAACCTTGGAAACCCTAGAAGTGGGGCCAACGTCCTGACTTTC.

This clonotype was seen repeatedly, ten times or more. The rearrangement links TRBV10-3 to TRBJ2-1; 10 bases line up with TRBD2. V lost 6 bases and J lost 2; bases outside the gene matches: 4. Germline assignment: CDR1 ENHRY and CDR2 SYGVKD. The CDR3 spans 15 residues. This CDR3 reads CAISHSGRTYNEQFF. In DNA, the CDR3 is TGTGCCATCAGCCATAGCGGGAGGACCTACAATGAGCAGTTCTTC.

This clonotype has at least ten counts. The CDR3 spells CASSLVGDRGQPQHF. In DNA form, the CDR3 reads TGTGCCAGCAGCTTAGTAGGGGACAGGGGACAGCCCCAGCATTTT. The genes are TRBV7-2 and TRBJ1-5; 10 bases are a match to TRBD1. This CDR3 is built from 15 residues. CDR1 is SGHTA and CDR2 is FQGNSA in the germline V gene. Trimming took 1 base from V and 7 from J; bases not matched to a gene: 4. Full variable domain (remainder filled in from reference TRBV7-2 and TRBJ1-5): GAGVSQSPSNKVTEKGKDVELRCDPISGHTALYWYRQSLGQGLEFLIYFQGNSAPDKSGLPSDRFSAERTGGSVSTLTIQRTQQEDSAVYLCASSLVGDRGQPQHFGDGTRLSIL.

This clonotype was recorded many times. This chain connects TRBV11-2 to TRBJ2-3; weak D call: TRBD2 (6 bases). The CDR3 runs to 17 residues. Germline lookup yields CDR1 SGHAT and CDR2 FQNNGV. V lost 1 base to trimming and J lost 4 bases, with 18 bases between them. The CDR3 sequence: CASSLGATSQGADTQYF. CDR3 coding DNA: TGTGCCAGCAGCTTAGGAGCGACTAGTCAAGGGGCAGATACGCAGTATTTT.

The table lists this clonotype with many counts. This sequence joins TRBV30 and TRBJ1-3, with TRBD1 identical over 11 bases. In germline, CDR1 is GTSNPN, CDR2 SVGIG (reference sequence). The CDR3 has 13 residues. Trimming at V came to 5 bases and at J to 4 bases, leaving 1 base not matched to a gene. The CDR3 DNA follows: TGTGCCTGGGGACAGGGGGCGGGAAACACCATATATTTT. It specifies CAWGQGAGNTIYF.

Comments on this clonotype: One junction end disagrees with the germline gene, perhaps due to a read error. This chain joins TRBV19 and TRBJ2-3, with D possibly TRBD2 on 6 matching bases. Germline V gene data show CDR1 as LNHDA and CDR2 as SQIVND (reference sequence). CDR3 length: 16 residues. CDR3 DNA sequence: TGTGCCAGTAGTATGGTCTGGCGGGGTAGCACAGATACGCGGTATTTT. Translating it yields CASSMVWRGSTDTRYF.

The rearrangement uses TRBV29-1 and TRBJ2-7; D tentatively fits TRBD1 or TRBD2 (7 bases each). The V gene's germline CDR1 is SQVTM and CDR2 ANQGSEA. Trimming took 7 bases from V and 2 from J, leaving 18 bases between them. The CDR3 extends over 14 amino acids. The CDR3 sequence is CSAAQGGLTYEQYF. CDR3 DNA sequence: TGCAGCGCTGCCCAGGGGGGACTAACCTACGAGCAGTACTTC.

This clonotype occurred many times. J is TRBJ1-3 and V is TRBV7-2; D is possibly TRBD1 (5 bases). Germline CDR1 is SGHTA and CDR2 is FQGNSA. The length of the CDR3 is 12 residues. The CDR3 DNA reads TGTGCGGGGGGTAGCTCTGGAAACACCATATATTTT. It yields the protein CAGGSSGNTIYF.

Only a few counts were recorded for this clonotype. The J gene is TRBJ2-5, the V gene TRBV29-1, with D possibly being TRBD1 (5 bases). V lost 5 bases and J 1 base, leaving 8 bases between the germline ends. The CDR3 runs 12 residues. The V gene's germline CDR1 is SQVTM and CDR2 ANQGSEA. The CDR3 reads CSVWGTQETQYF. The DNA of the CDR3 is TGCAGCGTTTGGGGCACCCAAGAGACCCAGTACTTC.

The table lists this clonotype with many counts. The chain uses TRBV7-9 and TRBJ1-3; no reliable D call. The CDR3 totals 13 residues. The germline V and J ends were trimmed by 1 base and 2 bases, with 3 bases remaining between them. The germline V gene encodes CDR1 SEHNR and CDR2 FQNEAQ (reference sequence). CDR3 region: CASSLGPGNTIYF. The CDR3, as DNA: TGTGCCAGCAGCTTAGGTCCTGGAAACACCATATATTTT. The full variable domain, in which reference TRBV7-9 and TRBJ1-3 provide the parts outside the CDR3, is DTGVSQNPRHKITKRGQNVTFRCDPISEHNRLYWYRQTLGQGPEFLTYFQNEAQLEKSRLLSDRFSAERPKGSFSTLEIQRTEQGDSAMYLCASSLGPGNTIYFGEGSWLTVV.

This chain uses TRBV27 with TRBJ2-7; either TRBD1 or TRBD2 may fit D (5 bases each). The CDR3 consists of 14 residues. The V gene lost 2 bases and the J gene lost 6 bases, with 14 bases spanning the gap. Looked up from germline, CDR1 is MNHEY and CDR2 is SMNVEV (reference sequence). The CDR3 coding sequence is TGTGCCAGCAGTTTAGTGGCCGGGGCCGCCGAGCAGTACTTC. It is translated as CASSLVAGAAEQYF.

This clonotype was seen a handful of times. The CDR3 DNA reads TGTGCCAGCAGTTACAGGGTCGACAGATACGAGCAGTACTTC. It encodes CASSYRVDRYEQYF. The chain employs TRBV6-2 or TRBV6-3 and TRBJ2-7, with D maybe TRBD1 (5 bases). The CDR3 extends over 14 amino acids. V was cut by 2 bases and J by 4 bases, with 12 bases left in between. CDR1 and CDR2 (germline): MNHEY, SVGEGT.

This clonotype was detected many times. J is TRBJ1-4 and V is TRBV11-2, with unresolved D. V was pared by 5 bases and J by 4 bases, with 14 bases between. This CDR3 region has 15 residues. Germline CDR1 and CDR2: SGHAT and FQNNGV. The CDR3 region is CASSAGSRRNEKLFF. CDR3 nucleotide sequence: TGTGCCAGCAGCGCCGGCAGTCGGCGTAATGAAAAACTGTTTTTT.

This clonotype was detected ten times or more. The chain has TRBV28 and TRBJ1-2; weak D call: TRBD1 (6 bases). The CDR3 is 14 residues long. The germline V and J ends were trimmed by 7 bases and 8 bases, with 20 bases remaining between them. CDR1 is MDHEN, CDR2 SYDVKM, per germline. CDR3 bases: TGTGCCAGCACCGACAGGCCCCATGGACGAGGCTACACCTTC. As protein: CASTDRPHGRGYTF.

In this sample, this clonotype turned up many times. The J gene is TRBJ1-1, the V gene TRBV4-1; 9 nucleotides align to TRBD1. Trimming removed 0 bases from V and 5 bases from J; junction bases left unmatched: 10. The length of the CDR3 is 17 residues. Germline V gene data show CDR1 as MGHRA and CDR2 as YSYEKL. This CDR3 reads CASSQDGGRTGETEAFF. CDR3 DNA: TGCGCCAGCAGCCAAGATGGGGGCCGGACAGGGGAAACTGAAGCTTTCTTT.

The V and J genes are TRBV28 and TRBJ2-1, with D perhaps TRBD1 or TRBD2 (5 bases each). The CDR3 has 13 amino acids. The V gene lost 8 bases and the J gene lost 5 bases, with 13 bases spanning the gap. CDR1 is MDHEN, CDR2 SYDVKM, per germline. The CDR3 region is CASFRDRNNEQFF. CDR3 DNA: TGTGCCAGCTTCCGGGACCGAAACAATGAGCAGTTCTTC.

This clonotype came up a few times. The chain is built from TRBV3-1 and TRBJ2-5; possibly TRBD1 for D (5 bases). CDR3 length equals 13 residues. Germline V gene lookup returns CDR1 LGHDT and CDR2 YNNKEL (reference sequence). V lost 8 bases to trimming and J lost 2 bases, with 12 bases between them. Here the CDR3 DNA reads TGTGCCAGCGGGGCAGGAATACAAGAGACCCAGTACTTC. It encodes CASGAGIQETQYF.

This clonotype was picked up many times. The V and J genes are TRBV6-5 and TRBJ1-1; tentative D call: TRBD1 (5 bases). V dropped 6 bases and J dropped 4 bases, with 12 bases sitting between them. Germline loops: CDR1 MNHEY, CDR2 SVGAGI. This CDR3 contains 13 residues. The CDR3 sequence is CASRPAGFTEAFF. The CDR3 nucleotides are TGTGCCAGCAGGCCCGCAGGGTTCACTGAAGCTTTCTTT.

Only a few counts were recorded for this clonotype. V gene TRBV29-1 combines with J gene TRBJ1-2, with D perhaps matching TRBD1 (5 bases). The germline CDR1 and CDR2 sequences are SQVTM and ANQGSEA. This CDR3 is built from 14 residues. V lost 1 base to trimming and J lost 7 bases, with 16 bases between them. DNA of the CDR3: TGCAGCGTTGAAGGGACATCTTGGGGGATTGGCTACACCTTC. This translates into CSVEGTSWGIGYTF.

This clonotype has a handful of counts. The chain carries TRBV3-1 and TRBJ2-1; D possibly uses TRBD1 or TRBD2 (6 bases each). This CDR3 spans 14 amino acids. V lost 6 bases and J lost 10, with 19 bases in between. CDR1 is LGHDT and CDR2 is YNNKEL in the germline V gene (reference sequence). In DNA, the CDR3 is TGTGCCAGCAGGAGGGGGGCAGGGAATTACGAGCAGTTCTTC. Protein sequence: CASRRGAGNYEQFF.

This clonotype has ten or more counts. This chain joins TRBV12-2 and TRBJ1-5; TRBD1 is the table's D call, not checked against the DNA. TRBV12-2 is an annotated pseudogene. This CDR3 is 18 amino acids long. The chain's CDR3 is CASRLEQQTDRGDQPQHF. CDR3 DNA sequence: TGTGCAAGTCGCTTAGAACAGCAAACGGACAGGGGGGACCAGCCCCAGCATTTT.

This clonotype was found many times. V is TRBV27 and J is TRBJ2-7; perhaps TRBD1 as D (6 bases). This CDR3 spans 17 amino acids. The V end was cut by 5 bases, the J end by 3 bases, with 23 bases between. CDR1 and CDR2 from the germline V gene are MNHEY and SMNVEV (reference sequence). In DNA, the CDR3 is TGTGCCAGCAGTCCTCACTCATACCACGAGGACAGCTACGAGCAGTACTTC. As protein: CASSPHSYHEDSYEQYF.